This T cell receptor beta chain stems from a study of Ad26.COV2.S vaccination and SARS-CoV-2 variants. CDR1 is MNHNY and CDR2 is SVGAGI in the germline V gene (reference sequence). V shed 4 bases and J shed 4 bases, with 11 bases lying between them. The CDR3 sequence is 13 residues long. Whole-study results and caveats: Vaccine recipients posted higher spike-specific TCR breadth than their placebo counterparts. Post-vaccination breadth of spike-specific CD8+ and CD4+ T cell responses was reportedly substantial. Total T cell responses, in the TCR breadth and depth analyses, may have been underestimated. Non-spike TCR breadth showed similarity between vaccine and placebo recipients.

As regards this clone: Its target is not known.

The table came from immunoSEQ multiplex PCR; TCRdb's copy has only in-frame clones and leaves some out. Of about 180,000 clones in the sample, around 88% were seen once. The chain recombines TRBV6-6 with TRBJ2-7; a weak D match, TRBD2 (5 bases). This sequence originates from a human donor who had recovered from COVID-19. The material was peripheral blood, obtained after recovery from COVID-19. The CDR3 loop reads CASSSGLLYEQYF. CDR3 DNA: TGTGCCAGCAGTTCGGGATTATTATACGAGCAGTACTTC.